This T cell receptor beta chain was obtained from a study of cytomegalovirus exposure and HLA in healthy donors. Assay used: immunoSEQ multiplex PCR; TCRdb lists only in-frame clones, some missing. The sample has about 130,000 clones, about 80% seen once; the top ten hold just under 30%. V shed 0 bases, J shed 5 bases, and the junction held 8 bases outside the gene matches. The CDR3 is 16 amino acids. CDR1 LNHNV and CDR2 YYDKDF come from the germline V gene (reference sequence). The rearrangement uses TRBV15 and TRBJ2-5, with 8 bases identical to TRBD1. The clonotype comes from a man under 40 in good health and CMV-seropositive. Sequencing was done on a sample of PBMCs. The CDR3 loop reads CATSRDSSGGYETQYF. The CDR3 DNA reads as TGTGCCACCAGCAGAGATAGTTCAGGGGGCTATGAGACCCAGTACTTC.